This T cell receptor (beta chain) is from a study of shared clonotypes between healthy human individuals. Study-wide points: Against clonotypes common to all four donors, non-shared ones had lower generation probabilities. Memory subsets had estimated richness that was generally smaller than that of naive subsets.

With respect to this clone: The antigen is not known.

Donors comprised healthy HIV-negative adults lacking recent acute infections or vaccinations. Authors' analysis steps: ImmunoSEQ only sent back junction sequences with no quality scores, so filtering was done differently. The method was immunoSEQ multiplex PCR; TCRdb's version includes in-frame clones alone and lacks a portion of them. The V and J calls and clone size were taken over from that table, and D and trimming were inferred from the DNA. The sample records some 1.4 million clones, about 96% being singletons. The material sequenced was naive CD4+ T cells sorted from blood. Subset meaning: CD45RA+ positively selected. The TCR was taken from a man aged 25-45 years in good health.

The CDR3 here is CASSIRDRSTDTQYF. DNA for the CDR3: TGTGCCAGTAGTATAAGGGACAGGAGCACAGATACGCAGTATTTT. V gene TRBV19 combines with J gene TRBJ2-3, with 8 bases identical to TRBD1. Germline assignment: CDR1 LNHDA and CDR2 SQIVND (reference sequence). The J segment lost 0 bases and the V segment lost 2 bases, leaving 1 base of the junction unmatched. CDR3 length: 15 amino acids. The full variable domain, rest sourced from reference TRBV19 and TRBJ2-3, is DGGITQSPKYLFRKEGQNVTLSCEQNLNHDAMYWYRQDPGQGLRLIYYSQIVNDFQKGDIAEGYSVSREKKESFPLTVTSAQKNPTAFYLCASSIRDRSTDTQYFGPGTRLTVL.